This TCR beta chain emerged from a study of identical twins. Via MiXCR, TCRdb re-called the 5' RACE reads, giving one row per CDR3 protein. The top ten clones hold roughly 3% of a sample with roughly 480,000 distinct CDR3 sequences, less than 25% of them seen once. The data were also submitted as part of a second study, on T cells expressing NK-cell markers. That paper adds: One of eight sequenced donors was HCMV-seronegative; the other seven were seropositive. Certain NKG2C+ T cell clones were expanded, and their HCMV specificity remained unclear.

The sequence derives from a woman aged 18-29 years in good health. The sequenced sample was CD4+ T cells sorted from blood.

The CDR3 region has the DNA TGCAGTGGGAAAAGCACAGATACGCAGTATTTT. Translation: CSGKSTDTQYF. The genes are TRBV20-1 and TRBJ2-3; D gene ambiguous. Germline V gene lookup returns CDR1 DFQATT and CDR2 SNEGSKA (reference sequence). CDR3 length equals 11 residues. The ends were cut back, 7 bases at V and 0 bases at J, with 5 bases in the middle.